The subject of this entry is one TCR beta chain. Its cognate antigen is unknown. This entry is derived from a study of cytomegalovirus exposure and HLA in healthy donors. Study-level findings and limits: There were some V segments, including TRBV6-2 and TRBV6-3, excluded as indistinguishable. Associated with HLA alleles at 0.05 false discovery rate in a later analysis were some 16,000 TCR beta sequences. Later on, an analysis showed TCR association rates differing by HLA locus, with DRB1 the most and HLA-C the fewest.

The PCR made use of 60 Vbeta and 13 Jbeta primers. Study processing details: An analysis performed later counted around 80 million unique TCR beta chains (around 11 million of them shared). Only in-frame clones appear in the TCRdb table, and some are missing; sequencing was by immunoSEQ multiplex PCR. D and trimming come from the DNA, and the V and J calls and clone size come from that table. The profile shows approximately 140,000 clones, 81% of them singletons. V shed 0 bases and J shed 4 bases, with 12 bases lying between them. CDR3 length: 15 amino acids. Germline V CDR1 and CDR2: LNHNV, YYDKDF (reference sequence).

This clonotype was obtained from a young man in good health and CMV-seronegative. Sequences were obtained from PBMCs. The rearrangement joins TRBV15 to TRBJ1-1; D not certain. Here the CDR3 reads CATSRELEMSTEAFF. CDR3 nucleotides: TGTGCCACCAGCAGAGAATTGGAGATGAGCACTGAAGCTTTCTTT.